The rows below give T cell receptor beta chains drawn from one sample of a study of graft-versus-host responses after intestinal transplantation. Data came from immunoSEQ multiplex PCR; TCRdb stores just in-frame clones and leaves some out. This sample yields about 64,000 clones, of which roughly 90% are seen a single time; approximately 1.5% belongs to the top ten. These receptors lack a known antigen. This specimen consisted of unstimulated CD8+ T cells sorted from spleen or lymph node cells, obtained before transplant. The receptors here all came from a human donor who was the organ donor for an intestinal transplant. The CDR3 runs from the conserved cysteine through the conserved F or W. The D gene is left open where the match is weak. Size is stated for part of the rows, as once, few or many counts, or as a class when the clone is expanded.

j_gene: TRBJ2-3; v_gene: TRBV7-9; abundance: NA; d_gene: NA; CDR3nt: TGTGCCAGCAGCGTTTTGACAGGTCTGGGGACAGATACGCAGTATTTT; CDR3aa: CASSVLTGLGTDTQYF
j_gene: TRBJ2-1; v_gene: TRBV19; abundance: NA; d_gene: TRBD2; CDR3nt: TGTGCCAGTAGAAGTAGCGGGTACAATGAGCAGTTCTTC; CDR3aa: CASRSSGYNEQFF
j_gene: TRBJ2-1; v_gene: TRBV28; abundance: NA; d_gene: NA; CDR3nt: TGTGCCAGCAGTCCAGATTCGACGAGGCCCCTCTACAATGAGCAGTTCTTC; CDR3aa: CASSPDSTRPLYNEQFF
j_gene: TRBJ1-1; v_gene: TRBV6-5; abundance: NA; d_gene: NA; CDR3nt: TGTGCCAGCACCTTTACGCTGACGGGGGACACTGAAGCTTTCTTT; CDR3aa: CASTFTLTGDTEAFF
j_gene: TRBJ2-7; v_gene: TRBV7-8; abundance: NA; d_gene: TRBD2; CDR3nt: TGTGCCAGCAGTCCTATGACTAGCGGGAGGAACCACGAGCAGTACTTC; CDR3aa: CASSPMTSGRNHEQYF
j_gene: TRBJ2-7; v_gene: TRBV27; abundance: NA; d_gene: NA; CDR3nt: TGTGCCAGCAGTTTAGCGGGGGCAGCTCTTAACTACGAGCAGTACTTC; CDR3aa: CASSLAGAALNYEQYF
j_gene: TRBJ2-1; v_gene: TRBV11-2; abundance: once; d_gene: TRBD2; CDR3nt: TGTGCCAGCAGCGCGGGCTGGACTAGCGGGATTAATGAGCAGTTCTTC; CDR3aa: CASSAGWTSGINEQFF
j_gene: TRBJ1-4; v_gene: TRBV9; abundance: NA; d_gene: TRBD1; CDR3nt: TGTGCCAGCAGCGGATACAGGGGTAATGAAAAACTGTTTTTT; CDR3aa: CASSGYRGNEKLFF
j_gene: TRBJ2-7; v_gene: TRBV7-2; abundance: NA; d_gene: NA; CDR3nt: TGTGCCAGCAGCTTCTCCCGAGTCCTCGCCTACGAGCAGTACTTC; CDR3aa: CASSFSRVLAYEQYF
j_gene: TRBJ2-7; v_gene: TRBV7-9; abundance: NA; d_gene: NA; CDR3nt: TGTGCCAGCAGCTTAGTGAATGAGGGCGAGCAGTACTTC; CDR3aa: CASSLVNEGEQYF
j_gene: TRBJ2-1; v_gene: TRBV28; abundance: NA; d_gene: NA; CDR3nt: TGTGCCAGCAGTCAAAATGAGCAGTTCTTC; CDR3aa: CASSQNEQFF
j_gene: TRBJ2-7; v_gene: TRBV30; abundance: NA; d_gene: NA; CDR3nt: TGTGCCTGGAGGCAGACAAGCTCCTACGAGCAGTACTTC; CDR3aa: CAWRQTSSYEQYF
j_gene: TRBJ1-1; v_gene: TRBV19; abundance: NA; d_gene: NA; CDR3nt: TGTGCCAGTAGTATGGCGGGGGCGGTCACTGAAGCTTTCTTT; CDR3aa: CASSMAGAVTEAFF
j_gene: TRBJ1-1; v_gene: TRBV2; abundance: NA; d_gene: NA; CDR3nt: TGTGCCAGCAGTGAACGGGGGAACACTGAAGCTTTCTTT; CDR3aa: CASSERGNTEAFF
j_gene: TRBJ2-7; v_gene: TRBV15; abundance: NA; d_gene: NA; CDR3nt: TGTGCCACCAGCACCGGGGGCTACGAGCAGTACTTC; CDR3aa: CATSTGGYEQYF
j_gene: TRBJ2-2; v_gene: TRBV11-2; abundance: NA; d_gene: TRBD2; CDR3nt: TGTGCCAGCAGCTCCCAAGACGGGTCTAGCGGGAGTAACGTCGGGGAGCTGTTTTTT; CDR3aa: CASSSQDGSSGSNVGELFF
j_gene: TRBJ1-5; v_gene: TRBV18; abundance: NA; d_gene: TRBD1; CDR3nt: TGTGCCAGCTCACAACTCGGGACAGAGTATAGCAATCAGCCCCAGCATTTT; CDR3aa: CASSQLGTEYSNQPQHF
j_gene: TRBJ1-5; v_gene: TRBV2; abundance: NA; d_gene: NA; CDR3nt: TGTGCCAGCAGTTTGGGCCAAGTCAAGGGGCCCCTGAAGCCCCAGCATTTT; CDR3aa: CASSLGQVKGPLKPQHF
j_gene: TRBJ1-1; v_gene: TRBV30; abundance: NA; d_gene: NA; CDR3nt: TGTGCCTGGAGTCTTAAAGGGGTCCGGGTTTTGGCTGAAGCTTTCTTT; CDR3aa: CAWSLKGVRVLAEAFF
j_gene: TRBJ2-2; v_gene: TRBV28; abundance: NA; d_gene: NA; CDR3nt: TGTGCCAGCAGTTTAGTGGGGGCCCGGGAGCTGTTTTTT; CDR3aa: CASSLVGARELFF
j_gene: TRBJ1-1; v_gene: TRBV27; abundance: NA; d_gene: NA; CDR3nt: TGTGCCAGCAGTTTAGGGGAGATGGTCACTGAAGCTTTCTTT; CDR3aa: CASSLGEMVTEAFF
j_gene: TRBJ2-3; v_gene: TRBV9; abundance: NA; d_gene: NA; CDR3nt: TGTGCCAGCAGCGTAACCCAGGATGAGCAGTATTTT; CDR3aa: CASSVTQDEQYF
j_gene: TRBJ1-1; v_gene: TRBV7-6; abundance: NA; d_gene: TRBD1; CDR3nt: TGTGCCAGCAGCTCATCTTCAGGGGGGAGTGAAGCTTTCTTT; CDR3aa: CASSSSSGGSEAFF
j_gene: TRBJ2-5; v_gene: TRBV23-1; abundance: NA; d_gene: TRBD2; CDR3nt: TGCGCCAGCAGTCAGGGGGGGTCCGGGGAAAGGACCCAGTACTTC; CDR3aa: CASSQGGSGERTQYF
j_gene: TRBJ1-5; v_gene: TRBV19; abundance: NA; d_gene: NA; CDR3nt: TGTGCCAGTAGTATAGTTCAAGCGAACAATCAGCCCCAGCATTTT; CDR3aa: CASSIVQANNQPQHF
j_gene: TRBJ2-3; v_gene: TRBV6-4; abundance: NA; d_gene: TRBD2; CDR3nt: TGTGCCAGCAGTGAAACTAGCGGCTCAGGCACTGATACGCAGTATTTT; CDR3aa: CASSETSGSGTDTQYF
j_gene: TRBJ1-3; v_gene: TRBV4-1; abundance: NA; d_gene: NA; CDR3nt: TGCGCCAGCAGCCGTATCTCTGGAAACACCATATATTTT; CDR3aa: CASSRISGNTIYF
j_gene: TRBJ2-1; v_gene: TRBV7-8; abundance: NA; d_gene: TRBD2; CDR3nt: TGTGCCAGCAGCTCCGGGACTAACGATGAGCAGTTCTTC; CDR3aa: CASSSGTNDEQFF
j_gene: TRBJ2-3; v_gene: TRBV28; abundance: NA; d_gene: TRBD2; CDR3nt: TGTGCCAGCAGTAAGGGACTAGCGGGAGCGGCAGATACGCAGTATTTT; CDR3aa: CASSKGLAGAADTQYF
j_gene: TRBJ2-1; v_gene: TRBV7-9; abundance: NA; d_gene: TRBD2; CDR3nt: TGTGCCAGCAGCTCCCTTGAGTGGAGCGGGATTAGTTACAATGAGCAGTTCTTC; CDR3aa: CASSSLEWSGISYNEQFF
j_gene: TRBJ2-7; v_gene: TRBV29-1; abundance: NA; d_gene: TRBD2; CDR3nt: TGCAGCGTCGCCGGGACTAGCGGGATATTTACCCCCTACGAGCAGTACTTC; CDR3aa: CSVAGTSGIFTPYEQYF
j_gene: TRBJ2-7; v_gene: TRBV4-1; abundance: NA; d_gene: TRBD2; CDR3nt: TGCGCCAGCAGCCAGTACCTGGCGGGAGAGTTATACGAGCAGTACTTC; CDR3aa: CASSQYLAGELYEQYF
j_gene: TRBJ2-2; v_gene: TRBV28; abundance: NA; d_gene: TRBD2; CDR3nt: TGTGCCAGCATGGCGGGAGGGCTAGCCGGGGAGCTGTTTTTT; CDR3aa: CASMAGGLAGELFF
j_gene: TRBJ2-7; v_gene: TRBV25-1; abundance: NA; d_gene: NA; CDR3nt: TGTGCCAGCAGTGAATATAATAGGGGCGAGCAGTACTTC; CDR3aa: CASSEYNRGEQYF
j_gene: TRBJ1-5; v_gene: TRBV11-2; abundance: NA; d_gene: TRBD1; CDR3nt: TGTGCCAGCAGCTTAGCAGGGGGATCCGATCAGCCCCAGCATTTT; CDR3aa: CASSLAGGSDQPQHF
j_gene: TRBJ1-5; v_gene: TRBV28; abundance: NA; d_gene: NA; CDR3nt: TGTGCCAGCAGTTTGGCCAGTGAGGATCAGCCCCAGCATTTT; CDR3aa: CASSLASEDQPQHF
j_gene: TRBJ1-2; v_gene: TRBV5-1; abundance: NA; d_gene: NA; CDR3nt: TGCGCCAGCAGCTTGGACAGGGCGGGCGACTATGGCTACACCTTC; CDR3aa: CASSLDRAGDYGYTF
j_gene: TRBJ1-5; v_gene: TRBV5-6; abundance: NA; d_gene: NA; CDR3nt: TGTGCCAGCAGCTCCTTCAGCGACCCCCAGCATTTT; CDR3aa: CASSSFSDPQHF
j_gene: TRBJ1-2; v_gene: TRBV13; abundance: NA; d_gene: NA; CDR3nt: TGTGCCAGCAGCCTACGGGACACCTCTAACTATGGCTACACCTTC; CDR3aa: CASSLRDTSNYGYTF
j_gene: TRBJ1-1; v_gene: TRBV19; abundance: once; d_gene: NA; CDR3nt: TGTGCCAGTAGTATACGAAGCGACCTCATGAACACTGAAGCTTTCTTT; CDR3aa: CASSIRSDLMNTEAFF
j_gene: TRBJ1-3; v_gene: TRBV30; abundance: NA; d_gene: NA; CDR3nt: TGTGCCTGGAGTGTGGGGCAGCCTGGAAACACCATATATTTT; CDR3aa: CAWSVGQPGNTIYF
j_gene: TRBJ2-5; v_gene: TRBV11-2; abundance: NA; d_gene: TRBD2; CDR3nt: TGTGCCAGCAGCTTCAGCGGGAGTGGGGAGACCCAGTACTTC; CDR3aa: CASSFSGSGETQYF
j_gene: TRBJ2-1; v_gene: TRBV18; abundance: NA; d_gene: TRBD2; CDR3nt: TGTGCCAGCTCAAGGCTAGCGGGCCACAGCTCCTACAATGAGCAGTTCTTC; CDR3aa: CASSRLAGHSSYNEQFF
j_gene: TRBJ1-1; v_gene: TRBV27; abundance: NA; d_gene: TRBD1; CDR3nt: TGTGCCAGCAAGCACCAGGGGGCTGGACTGAACACTGAAGCTTTCTTT; CDR3aa: CASKHQGAGLNTEAFF
j_gene: TRBJ2-2; v_gene: TRBV13; abundance: NA; d_gene: TRBD2; CDR3nt: TGTGCCAGCAGCTTAACTAGCGGGAGAACCGGGGAGCTGTTTTTT; CDR3aa: CASSLTSGRTGELFF
j_gene: TRBJ1-2; v_gene: TRBV13; abundance: NA; d_gene: NA; CDR3nt: TGTGCCAGCAGCTTCCCGGGGGGGCATGGCTACACCTTC; CDR3aa: CASSFPGGHGYTF
j_gene: TRBJ2-7; v_gene: TRBV5-4; abundance: NA; d_gene: TRBD1; CDR3nt: TGTGCCAGCATGAAGTCGACAGGGCCTCTTGACGAGCAGTACTTC; CDR3aa: CASMKSTGPLDEQYF
j_gene: TRBJ2-3; v_gene: TRBV27; abundance: NA; d_gene: TRBD1; CDR3nt: TGTGCCAGCAGTTTACAGGGGGCCACAGATACGCAGTATTTT; CDR3aa: CASSLQGATDTQYF
j_gene: TRBJ2-5; v_gene: TRBV5-1; abundance: once; d_gene: NA; CDR3nt: TGCGCCAGCAGTAGGGGCCGAGAGACCCAGTACTTC; CDR3aa: CASSRGRETQYF
j_gene: TRBJ2-7; v_gene: TRBV7-8; abundance: few; d_gene: TRBD2; CDR3nt: TGTGCCAGCAGCCAAAATAGCGGGAGAGGGTCCTACGAGCAGTACTTC; CDR3aa: CASSQNSGRGSYEQYF
j_gene: TRBJ2-7; v_gene: TRBV6-6; abundance: NA; d_gene: NA; CDR3nt: TGTGCCAGCAGTTTTTCCCCAAACTCGGAGCAGTACTTC; CDR3aa: CASSFSPNSEQYF
j_gene: TRBJ2-3; v_gene: TRBV15; abundance: few; d_gene: TRBD1; CDR3nt: TGTGCCACCAGCAGAGATTCACAGGGGGTGGATACGCAGTATTTT; CDR3aa: CATSRDSQGVDTQYF
j_gene: TRBJ1-2; v_gene: TRBV29-1; abundance: NA; d_gene: TRBD1; CDR3nt: TGCAGCGTTGCGGGACAGGGATTTGGCTACACCTTC; CDR3aa: CSVAGQGFGYTF
j_gene: TRBJ1-4; v_gene: TRBV28; abundance: NA; d_gene: NA; CDR3nt: TGTGCCAGCAGTTTTTCCCCCCTGACTAATGAAAAACTGTTTTTT; CDR3aa: CASSFSPLTNEKLFF